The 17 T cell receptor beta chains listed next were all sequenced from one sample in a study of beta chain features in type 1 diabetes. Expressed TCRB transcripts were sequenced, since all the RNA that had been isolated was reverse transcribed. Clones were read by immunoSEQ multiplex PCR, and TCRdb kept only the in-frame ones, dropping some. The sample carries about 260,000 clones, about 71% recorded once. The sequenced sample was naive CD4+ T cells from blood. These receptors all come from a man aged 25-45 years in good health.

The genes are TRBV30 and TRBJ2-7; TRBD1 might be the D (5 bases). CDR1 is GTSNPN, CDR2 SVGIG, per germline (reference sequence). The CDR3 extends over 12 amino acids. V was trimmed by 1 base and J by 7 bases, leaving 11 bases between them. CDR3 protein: CAWSATNREQYF. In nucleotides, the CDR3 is TGTGCCTGGAGTGCCACTAACAGGGAGCAGTACTTC.

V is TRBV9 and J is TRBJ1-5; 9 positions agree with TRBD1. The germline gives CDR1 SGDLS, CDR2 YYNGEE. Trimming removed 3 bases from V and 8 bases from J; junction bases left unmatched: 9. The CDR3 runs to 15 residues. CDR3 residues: CASSADRGGVEPQHF. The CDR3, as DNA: TGTGCCAGCAGCGCTGACAGGGGGGGTGTAGAGCCCCAGCATTTT.

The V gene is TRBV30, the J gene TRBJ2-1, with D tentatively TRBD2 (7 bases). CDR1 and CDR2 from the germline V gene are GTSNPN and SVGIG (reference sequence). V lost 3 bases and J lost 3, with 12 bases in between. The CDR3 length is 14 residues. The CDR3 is CAWRAGAGYNEQFF. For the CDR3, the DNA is TGTGCCTGGAGGGCGGGGGCCGGCTACAATGAGCAGTTCTTC. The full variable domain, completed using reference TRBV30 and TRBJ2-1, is SQTIHQWPATLVQPVGSPLSLECTVEGTSNPNLYWYRQAAGRGLQLLFYSVGIGQISSEVPQNLSASRPQDRQFILSSKKLLLSDSGFYLCAWRAGAGYNEQFFGPGTRLTVL.

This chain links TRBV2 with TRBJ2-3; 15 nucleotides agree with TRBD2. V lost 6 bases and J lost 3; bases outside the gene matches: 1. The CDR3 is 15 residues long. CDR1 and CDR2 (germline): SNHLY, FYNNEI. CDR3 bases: TGTGCCAGCAGGGGACTAGCGGGAGGAACAGATACGCAGTATTTT. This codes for CASRGLAGGTDTQYF.

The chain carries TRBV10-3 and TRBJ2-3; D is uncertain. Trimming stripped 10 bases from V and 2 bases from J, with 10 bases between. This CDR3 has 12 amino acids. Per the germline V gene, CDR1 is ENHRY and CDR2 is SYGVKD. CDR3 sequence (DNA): TGTGCCACCCGGACGGACACAGATACGCAGTATTTT. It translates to CATRTDTDTQYF.

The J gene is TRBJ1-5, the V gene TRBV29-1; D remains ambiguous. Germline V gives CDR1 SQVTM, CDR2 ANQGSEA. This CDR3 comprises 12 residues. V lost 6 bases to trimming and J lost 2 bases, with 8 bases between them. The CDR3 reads CSVITGNQPQHF. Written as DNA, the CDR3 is TGCAGCGTCATTACAGGCAATCAGCCCCAGCATTTT.

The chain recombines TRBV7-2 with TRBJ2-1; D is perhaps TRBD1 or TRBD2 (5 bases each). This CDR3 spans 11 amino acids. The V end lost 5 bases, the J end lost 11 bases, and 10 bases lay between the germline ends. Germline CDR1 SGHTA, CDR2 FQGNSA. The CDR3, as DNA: TGTGCCAGCAGCATGGGACCAAAGCAGTTCTTC. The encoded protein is CASSMGPKQFF.

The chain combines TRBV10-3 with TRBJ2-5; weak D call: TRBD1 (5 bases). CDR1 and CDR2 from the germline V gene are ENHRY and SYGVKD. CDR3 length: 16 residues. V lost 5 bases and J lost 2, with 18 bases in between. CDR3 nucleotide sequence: TGTGCCATCAGTCTGGGAAGTTCAGGGATGCAAGAGACCCAGTACTTC. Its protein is CAISLGSSGMQETQYF.

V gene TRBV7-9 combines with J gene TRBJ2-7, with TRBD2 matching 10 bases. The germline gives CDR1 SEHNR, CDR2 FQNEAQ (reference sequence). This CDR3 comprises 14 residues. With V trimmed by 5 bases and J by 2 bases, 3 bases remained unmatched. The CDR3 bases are TGTGCCAGCAGCCGTAGCGGGGGGACCTACGAGCAGTACTTC. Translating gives CASSRSGGTYEQYF.

CDR3 residues: CASSLGQGMNQPQHF. The CDR3 nucleotides read TGTGCCAGCAGCTTGGGGCAGGGGATGAATCAGCCCCAGCATTTT. This chain connects TRBV5-6 to TRBJ1-5; TRBD1 might be the D (6 bases). Germline CDR1 reads SGHDT; CDR2 reads YYEEEE. The CDR3 has 15 amino acids. Deletions cut 0 bases from V and 4 bases from J, with 11 bases between.

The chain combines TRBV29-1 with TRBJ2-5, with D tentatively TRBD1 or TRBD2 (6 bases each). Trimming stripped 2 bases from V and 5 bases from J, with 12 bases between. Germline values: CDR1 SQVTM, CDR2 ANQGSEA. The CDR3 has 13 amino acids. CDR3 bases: TGCAGCGTTGAACGGGGGCGGGCTGAGACCCAGTACTTC. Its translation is CSVERGRAETQYF.

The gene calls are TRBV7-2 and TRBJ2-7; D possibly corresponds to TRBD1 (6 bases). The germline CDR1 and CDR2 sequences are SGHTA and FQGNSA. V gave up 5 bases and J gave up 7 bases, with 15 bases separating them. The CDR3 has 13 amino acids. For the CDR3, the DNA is TGTGCCAGCAGCGGTACAGGGTCTGGGGAGCAGTACTTC. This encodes CASSGTGSGEQYF.

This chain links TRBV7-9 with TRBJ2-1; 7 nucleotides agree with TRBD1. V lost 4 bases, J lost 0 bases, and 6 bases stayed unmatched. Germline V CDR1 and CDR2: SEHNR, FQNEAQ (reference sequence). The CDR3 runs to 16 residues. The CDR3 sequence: CASSSRQGSSYNEQFF. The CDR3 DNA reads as TGTGCCAGCAGCTCCCGACAGGGAAGCTCCTACAATGAGCAGTTCTTC.

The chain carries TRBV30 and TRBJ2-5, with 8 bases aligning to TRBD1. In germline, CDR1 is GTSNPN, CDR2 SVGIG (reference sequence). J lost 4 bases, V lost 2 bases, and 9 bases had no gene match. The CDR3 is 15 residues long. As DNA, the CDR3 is TGTGCCTGGAGTACCCGGACAGGGAGTAGAGAGACCCAGTACTTC. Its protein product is CAWSTRTGSRETQYF. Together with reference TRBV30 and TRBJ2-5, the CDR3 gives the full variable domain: SQTIHQWPATLVQPVGSPLSLECTVEGTSNPNLYWYRQAAGRGLQLLFYSVGIGQISSEVPQNLSASRPQDRQFILSSKKLLLSDSGFYLCAWSTRTGSRETQYFGPGTRLLVL.

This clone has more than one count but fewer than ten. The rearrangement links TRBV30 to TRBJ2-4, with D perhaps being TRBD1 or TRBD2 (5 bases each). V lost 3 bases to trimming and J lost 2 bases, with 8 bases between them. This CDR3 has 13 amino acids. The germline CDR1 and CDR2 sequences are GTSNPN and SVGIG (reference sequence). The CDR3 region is CAWRGVPKNIQYF. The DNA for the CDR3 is TGTGCCTGGAGGGGGGTTCCCAAAAACATTCAGTACTTC.

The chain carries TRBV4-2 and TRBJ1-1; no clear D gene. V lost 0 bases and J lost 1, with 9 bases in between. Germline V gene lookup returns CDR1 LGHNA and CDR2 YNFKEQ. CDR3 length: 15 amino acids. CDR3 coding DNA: TGTGCCAGCAGCCAAGATGTGGGTACGAACACTGAAGCTTTCTTT. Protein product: CASSQDVGTNTEAFF.

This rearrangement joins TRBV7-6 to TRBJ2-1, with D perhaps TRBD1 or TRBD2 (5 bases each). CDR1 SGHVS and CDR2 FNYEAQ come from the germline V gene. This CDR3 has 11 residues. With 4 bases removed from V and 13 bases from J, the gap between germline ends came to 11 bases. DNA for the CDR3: TGTGCCAGCAGCTCGGGACGGCCTCAGTTCTTC. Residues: CASSSGRPQFF.